One sample yielded the 3 T cell receptor beta chains listed below, sequenced in a study of beta chain features in type 1 diabetes. The whole isolated RNA underwent reverse transcription, so sequencing captured expressed TCRB transcripts. TCRdb's copy holds only in-frame clones and misses some; the assay was immunoSEQ multiplex PCR. This table holds over 700,000 clones, about a sixth found once. Sequencing was carried out using naive CD4+ T cells from blood. All receptors derive from a young woman in good health.

The rearrangement links TRBV29-1 to TRBJ2-5; D remains unclear. CDR1 is SQVTM, CDR2 ANQGSEA, per germline. With 3 bases removed from V and 2 bases from J, the gap between germline ends came to 7 bases. The CDR3 is 12 amino acids. In nucleotides, the CDR3 is TGCAGCGTTGACGTGGTACAAGAGACCCAGTACTTC. Translated, it gives CSVDVVQETQYF. The entire variable domain, with the rest obtained from reference TRBV29-1 and TRBJ2-5, is as follows: SAVISQKPSRDICQRGTSLTIQCQVDSQVTMMFWYRQQPGQSLTLIATANQGSEATYESGFVIDKFPISRPNLTFSTLTVSNMSPEDSSIYLCSVDVVQETQYFGPGTRLLVL.

The chain carries TRBV28 and TRBJ2-1; 13 positions agree with TRBD2. Germline V lookup: CDR1 MDHEN, CDR2 SYDVKM. The CDR3 extends over 15 amino acids. After removal of 5 bases from V and 6 bases from J, the junction contained 4 bases not matched to a gene. For the CDR3, the DNA is TGTGCCAGCAGTACCCGGACTAGCGGGAGCAATGAGCAGTTCTTC. Translated, it gives CASSTRTSGSNEQFF.

This clone was counted between two and nine times. Here the CDR3 reads CASSVAGENQPQHF. The DNA for the CDR3 is TGTGCCAGCAGTGTGGCAGGGGAAAATCAGCCCCAGCATTTT. The gene calls are TRBV2 and TRBJ1-5; D possibly corresponds to TRBD1 (6 bases). The germline V and J ends were trimmed by 4 bases and 4 bases, with 11 bases remaining between them. The CDR3 is 14 residues long. Germline lookup yields CDR1 SNHLY and CDR2 FYNNEI. Combining the CDR3 with reference TRBV2 and TRBJ1-5 gives the whole variable domain EPEVTQTPSHQVTQMGQEVILRCVPISNHLYFYWYRQILGQKVEFLVSFYNNEISEKSEIFDDQFSVERPDGSNFTLKIRSTKLEDSAMYFCASSVAGENQPQHFGDGTRLSIL.